These 9 T cell receptor beta chains were all obtained from the same sample, sequenced in a study of shared clonotypes between healthy human individuals. Profiled with immunoSEQ multiplex PCR; TCRdb holds only in-frame clones, not every one. Of 2.3 million or so clones detected, about 92% appear once; the ten largest clones hold 0.39%. Sequenced: naive CD4+ T cells from PBMCs. Subset defined: CD45RA+ positively selected. These receptors were collected from a man younger than 30 in good health. Some clones in this sample may be carry-over from other donors' samples.

V and J are TRBV27 and TRBJ1-1; D might be TRBD1 (5 bases). Germline CDR1 is MNHEY and CDR2 is SMNVEV (reference sequence). This CDR3 region has 16 residues. The V and J ends lost 1 base and 1 base respectively, with 13 bases between them. The CDR3 loop is CASSLLGRGWNTEAFF. The CDR3 DNA is TGTGCCAGCAGTTTATTGGGAAGGGGTTGGAACACTGAAGCTTTCTTT.

CDR3 DNA sequence: TGTGCCAGCAGCCAAAACAGGGGGCTCTCGGATGAGCAGTTCTTC. As protein: CASSQNRGLSDEQFF. The chain links TRBV14 to TRBJ2-1, with 9 nucleotides matching TRBD1. V was pared by 2 bases and J by 8 bases, with 7 bases of the junction left unmatched. Germline assignment: CDR1 SGHDN and CDR2 FVKESK. The CDR3 covers 15 residues.

V is TRBV28 and J is TRBJ1-1, with D tentatively TRBD1 (5 bases). The CDR3 totals 15 residues. Trimming stripped 6 bases from V and 1 base from J, with 15 bases between. Germline CDR1 and CDR2: MDHEN and SYDVKM. The CDR3 sequence is CASRYLSQGNTEAFF. In nucleotides, the CDR3 is TGTGCCAGCAGGTACCTAAGTCAGGGGAACACTGAAGCTTTCTTT.

This clone was recorded once. The V and J genes are TRBV7-3 and TRBJ2-3; 11 positions agree with TRBD2. The CDR3 length is 15 residues. The J segment lost 2 bases and the V segment lost 5 bases, leaving 3 bases of the junction unmatched. In germline, CDR1 is SGHTA, CDR2 FQGTGA. The CDR3, as DNA: TGTGCCAGCAGCAGACTAGCGGGACTCACAGATACGCAGTATTTT. Its protein product is CASSRLAGLTDTQYF.

The chain carries TRBV9 and TRBJ2-5, with D perhaps TRBD1 (7 bases). CDR1 and CDR2 (germline): SGDLS, YYNGEE. The ends were cut back, 4 bases at V and 5 bases at J, with 24 bases in the middle. The length of the CDR3 is 17 residues. The CDR3 reads CASSRGQGGFSLETQYF. CDR3 DNA: TGTGCCAGCAGCCGGGGGCAGGGGGGCTTTTCCTTGGAGACCCAGTACTTC.

The chain links TRBV13 to TRBJ2-1, with 12 bases fitting TRBD2. There are 16 residues in the CDR3. Germline-derived CDR1 and CDR2 are PRHDT and FYEKMQ (reference sequence). Trimming at V came to 5 bases and at J to 2 bases, leaving 4 bases not matched to a gene. Here the CDR3 reads CASSPRTSGTYNEQFF. The CDR3 nucleotides read TGTGCCAGCAGCCCAAGGACTAGCGGGACCTACAATGAGCAGTTCTTC.

The V and J genes are TRBV29-1 and TRBJ2-4, with D tentatively TRBD2 (7 bases). The CDR3 is made up of 14 amino acids. Trimming shortened V by 3 bases and J by 7 bases, and 16 bases separated the two germline ends. Germline-derived CDR1 and CDR2 are SQVTM and ANQGSEA. The CDR3 reads CSVDGGGAGNIQYF. The CDR3 DNA follows: TGCAGCGTTGATGGTGGGGGGGCCGGGAACATTCAGTACTTC.

Of note for this clone: Other DNA sequences of this sample code for an identical CDR3. This chain links TRBV2 with TRBJ1-5; 7 bases align to TRBD1. Trimming removed 6 bases from V and 3 bases from J; junction bases left unmatched: 2. The germline gives CDR1 SNHLY, CDR2 FYNNEI. This CDR3 comprises 13 residues. CDR3: CASSGQANQPQHF. The CDR3 nucleotides read TGTGCCAGCAGCGGACAGGCCAATCAGCCCCAGCATTTT.

The chain is built from TRBV20-1 and TRBJ2-3; D unresolved. From germline, CDR1 is DFQATT and CDR2 SNEGSKA (reference sequence). V was pared by 4 bases and J by 4 bases, with 6 bases between. The CDR3 runs to 11 residues. For the CDR3, the DNA is TGCAGTGCTATTTTTGCAGATACGCAGTATTTT. As protein: CSAIFADTQYF.